This T cell receptor beta chain derives from a study of shared clonotypes between healthy human individuals. Naive CD8 cells lacked CD45RO, underwent positive selection for CCR7 and left out terminally differentiated effector memory CD45RA+ cells. CDR3 length equals 15 residues. Per germline, CDR1 LNHDA and CDR2 SQIVND (reference sequence). J gave up 2 bases and V 3 bases, and 7 bases lay outside the gene matches. Sequencing was performed with immunoSEQ multiplex PCR; in TCRdb, only in-frame clones are kept and a portion is missing. The data contain about 2 million clones, about 95% of them singletons.

The clonotype comes from a man between 18 and 29 years old in good health. The sequenced sample was naive CD8+ T cells sorted from blood. The rearrangement uses TRBV19 and TRBJ2-7, with 7 positions matching TRBD2. As DNA, the CDR3 is TGTGCCAGTAGTATGTGGCTAGCGGCGGCCTACGAGCAGTACTTC. The encoded protein is CASSMWLAAAYEQYF.